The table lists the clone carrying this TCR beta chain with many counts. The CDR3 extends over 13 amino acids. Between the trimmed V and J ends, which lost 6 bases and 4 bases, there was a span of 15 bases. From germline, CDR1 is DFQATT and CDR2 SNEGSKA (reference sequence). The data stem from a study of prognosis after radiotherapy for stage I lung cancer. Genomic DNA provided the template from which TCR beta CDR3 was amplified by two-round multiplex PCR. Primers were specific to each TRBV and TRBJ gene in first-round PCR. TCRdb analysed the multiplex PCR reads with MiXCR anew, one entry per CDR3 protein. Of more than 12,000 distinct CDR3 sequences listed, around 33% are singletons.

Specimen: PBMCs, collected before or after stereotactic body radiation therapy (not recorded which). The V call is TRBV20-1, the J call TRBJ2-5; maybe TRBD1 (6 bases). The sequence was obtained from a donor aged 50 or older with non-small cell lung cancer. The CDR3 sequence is CSARQGYGETQYF. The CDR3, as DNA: TGCAGTGCCCGCCAGGGGTACGGAGAGACCCAGTACTTC.